This T cell receptor beta chain was sequenced in a study of T-cell reconstitution after alpha-beta-depleted transplantation in children. This clonotype was seen ten or more times. The antigen remains undetermined. Preparation of the TCRbeta library used unique molecular identifiers. MiXCR was run by TCRdb on the PCR reads, yielding one entry per CDR3 protein. The sample shows around 240,000 distinct CDR3 sequences, 7.5% to 9.5% of them seen only once. Study observations and caveats: The main origin of T-cell counts and diversity one year after transplant was newly produced T cells.

This clonotype originated in a male patient between 10 and 17 years old who had a stem cell transplant for acute lymphoblastic leukemia, so the T cells may come from the graft donor. The sample in question was PBMCs, mostly from graft donor cells, obtained 180 days after TCRalphabeta/CD19-depleted stem cell transplant.

In DNA form, the CDR3 reads TGTGCCAGCAGTCCACGAGCAGGGGCGGTGGGCGGTAGTGTGAAACTGTTTTTT. Amino acid sequence: CASSPRAGAVGGSVKLFF. V gene TRBV11-2 combines with J gene TRBJ1-4, with TRBD1 as a possible D gene (6 bases). V shed 6 bases and J shed 11 bases, with 31 bases lying between them. Germline values: CDR1 SGHAT, CDR2 FQNNGV. This CDR3 comprises 18 residues.